This T cell receptor (beta chain) comes out of a study of shared clonotypes between healthy human individuals. Authors' data handling: ImmunoSEQ junction-only sequences lacked quality scores, so their filtering differed. Produced via immunoSEQ multiplex PCR; TCRdb's table is partial and in-frame only. For V, J and clone size, that table is used; D and trimming come from the DNA. This table has some 980,000 clones, 76% appearing once. Sequencing was performed on memory CD4+ T cells sorted from blood. Subset: CD45RA-negative fraction. The sequence derives from a man aged 18 to 30 in good health.

The CDR3 protein is CASSQDYGSPSGNTIYF. DNA of the CDR3: TGCGCCAGCAGCCAAGATTACGGATCCCCCTCTGGAAACACCATATATTTT. The chain employs TRBV4-1 and TRBJ1-3, with unresolved D. Looked up from germline, CDR1 is MGHRA and CDR2 is YSYEKL. Between the trimmed V and J ends, which lost 0 bases and 0 bases, there was a span of 12 bases. The CDR3 loop spans 17 amino acids.